The source of this T cell receptor beta chain is a study of cytomegalovirus exposure and HLA in healthy donors. This CDR3 is 14 amino acids long. From germline, CDR1 is SNHLY and CDR2 FYNNEI. V lost 4 bases, J lost 6 bases, and 13 bases lay in between. Study observations and caveats: The availability of immune exposure information extended only to CMV serostatus. More clonal expansion characterized HLA-associated TCR beta chains than equally common others in a later analysis. Earlier analysis looked at TCR beta V segments, and most were productive about 90% or about 30% of the time.

PCR employed 60 Vbeta and 13 Jbeta primers. Measured with immunoSEQ multiplex PCR; TCRdb has only the in-frame clones, and not every one. The table records some 150,000 clones, approximately 90% of them present only once. The count of this clone is one. The antigen is not known. The TCR sequence derives from a woman aged 25-40 years in good health and CMV-seronegative. The V call is TRBV2, the J call TRBJ1-5; tentative D call: TRBD1 (5 bases). Sequencing input: PBMCs. CDR3 in DNA: TGTGCCAGCAGTGGAGACAGAGAATTTCAGCCCCAGCATTTT. Amino acid sequence: CASSGDREFQPQHF.